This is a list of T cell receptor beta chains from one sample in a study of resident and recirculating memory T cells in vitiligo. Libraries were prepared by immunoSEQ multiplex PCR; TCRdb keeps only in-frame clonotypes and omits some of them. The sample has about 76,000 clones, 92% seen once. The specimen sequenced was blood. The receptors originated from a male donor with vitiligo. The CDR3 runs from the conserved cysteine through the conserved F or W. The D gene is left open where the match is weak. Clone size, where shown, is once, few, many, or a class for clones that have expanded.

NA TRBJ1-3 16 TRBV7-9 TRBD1 CASSLAGGLSGNTIYF TGTGCCAGCAGCCTTGCAGGGGGTCTCTCTGGAAACACCATATATTTT
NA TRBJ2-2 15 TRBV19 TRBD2 CASRRTSTGTGELFF TGTGCCAGCCGAAGGACTAGCACGGGGACCGGGGAGCTGTTTTTT
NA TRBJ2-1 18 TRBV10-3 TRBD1 CAISESWGQGLSVNEQFF TGTGCCATCAGTGAGTCGTGGGGACAGGGGCTCTCAGTAAATGAGCAGTTCTTC
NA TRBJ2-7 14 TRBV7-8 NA CASSLELGAYEQYF TGTGCCAGCAGCTTAGAACTCGGGGCCTACGAGCAGTACTTC
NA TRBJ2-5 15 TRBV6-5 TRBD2 CASSTTSGGGETQYF TGTGCCAGCAGCACGACTAGCGGGGGCGGGGAGACCCAGTACTTC
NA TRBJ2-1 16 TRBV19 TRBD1 CASSNKQGVGFNEQFF TGTGCCAGTAGTAACAAACAGGGGGTCGGGTTCAATGAGCAGTTCTTC
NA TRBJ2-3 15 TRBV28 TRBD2 CASSFPGSGRDTQYF TGTGCCAGCAGTTTCCCAGGGAGCGGGAGGGATACGCAGTATTTT
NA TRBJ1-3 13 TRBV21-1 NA CASSKVSPGTIYF TGTGCCAGCAGCAAAGTCTCGCCGGGCACCATATATTTT
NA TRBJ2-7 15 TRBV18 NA CASSPPGGPPDEQYF TGTGCCAGCTCACCACCGGGAGGCCCCCCCGACGAGCAGTACTTC
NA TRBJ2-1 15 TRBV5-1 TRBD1 CASSLVGTGPPEQFF TGCGCCAGCAGCTTGGTCGGGACAGGGCCTCCGGAGCAGTTCTTC
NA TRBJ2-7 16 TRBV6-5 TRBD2 CASSYGRDYYSYEQYF TGTGCCAGCAGTTACGGGAGGGACTACTACTCCTACGAGCAGTACTTC
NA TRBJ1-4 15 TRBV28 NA CATRDSPATNEKLFF TGTGCCACCCGGGACTCGCCCGCAACTAATGAAAAACTGTTTTTT
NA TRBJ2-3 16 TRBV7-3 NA CASSPIFGEGTDTQYF TGTGCCAGCAGCCCCATTTTCGGAGAGGGCACAGATACGCAGTATTTT
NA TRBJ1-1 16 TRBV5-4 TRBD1 CASSPGQGNMNTEAFF TGTGCCAGCAGCCCTGGACAGGGGAACATGAACACTGAAGCTTTCTTT
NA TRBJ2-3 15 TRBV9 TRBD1 CASSPGQGLGDTQYF TGTGCCAGCAGCCCCGGACAGGGCCTTGGAGATACGCAGTATTTT
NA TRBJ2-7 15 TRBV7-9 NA CASSLSTSATYEQYF TGTGCCAGCAGCTTATCAACTTCTGCGACCTACGAGCAGTACTTC
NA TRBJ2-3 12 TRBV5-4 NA CASSLPGDTQYF TGTGCCAGCAGCTTGCCCGGGGATACGCAGTATTTT
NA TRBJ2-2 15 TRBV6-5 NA CASSYFGHGPGELFF TGTGCCAGCAGTTACTTTGGACACGGCCCCGGGGAGCTGTTTTTT
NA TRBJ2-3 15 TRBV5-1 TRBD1 CASSLAGQGTDTQYF TGCGCCAGCAGCTTGGCGGGACAGGGGACAGATACGCAGTATTTT
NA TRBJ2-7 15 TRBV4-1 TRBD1 CASSAGGTGRYEQYF TGCGCCAGCAGCGCAGGGGGGACAGGACGCTACGAGCAGTACTTC
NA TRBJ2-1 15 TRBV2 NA CASTAIRETYNEQFF TGTGCCAGCACCGCAATCAGGGAAACCTACAATGAGCAGTTCTTC
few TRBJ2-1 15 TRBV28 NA CASNPLSSSYNEQFF TGTGCCAGCAATCCCCTTTCGAGCTCCTACAATGAGCAGTTCTTC
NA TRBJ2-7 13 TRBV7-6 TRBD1 CASSAGTGAEQYF TGTGCCAGCAGCGCGGGCACAGGGGCCGAGCAGTACTTC
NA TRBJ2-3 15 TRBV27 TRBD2 CASSWGGIITDTQYF TGTGCCAGCAGTTGGGGGGGGATTATCACAGATACGCAGTATTTT
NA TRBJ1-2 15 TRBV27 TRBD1 CASKPGTGATYGYTF TGTGCCAGCAAACCCGGGACAGGGGCAACCTATGGCTACACCTTC
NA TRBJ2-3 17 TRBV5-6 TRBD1 CASSLRDSAPPTDTQYF TGTGCCAGCAGCCTGAGGGACAGCGCCCCTCCCACAGATACGCAGTATTTT
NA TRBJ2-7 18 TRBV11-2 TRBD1 CASSLNGFGAGGSYEQYF TGTGCCAGCAGCTTAAACGGGTTTGGGGCAGGGGGCTCCTACGAGCAGTACTTC
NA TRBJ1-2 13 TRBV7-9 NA CASSLAPGDGYTF TGTGCCAGCAGCTTAGCTCCCGGAGATGGCTACACCTTC
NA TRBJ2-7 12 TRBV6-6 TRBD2 CASAGGPLEQYF TGTGCCAGCGCGGGAGGGCCGCTCGAGCAGTACTTC
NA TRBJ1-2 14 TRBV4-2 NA CASSHRGVYEGYTF TGTGCCAGCAGCCACCGCGGGGTTTATGAAGGCTACACCTTC
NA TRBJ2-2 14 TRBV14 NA CASSRELASGELFF TGTGCCAGCAGCCGAGAACTAGCTTCCGGGGAGCTGTTTTTT
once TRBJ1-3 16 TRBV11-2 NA CASSSSGPRRGHTIYF TGTGCCAGCAGCTCGTCGGGGCCCAGGAGGGGTCACACCATATATTTT
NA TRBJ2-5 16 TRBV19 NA CASRPSPGSLGETQYF TGTGCCAGTCGCCCTTCTCCGGGGAGCTTAGGAGAGACCCAGTACTTC